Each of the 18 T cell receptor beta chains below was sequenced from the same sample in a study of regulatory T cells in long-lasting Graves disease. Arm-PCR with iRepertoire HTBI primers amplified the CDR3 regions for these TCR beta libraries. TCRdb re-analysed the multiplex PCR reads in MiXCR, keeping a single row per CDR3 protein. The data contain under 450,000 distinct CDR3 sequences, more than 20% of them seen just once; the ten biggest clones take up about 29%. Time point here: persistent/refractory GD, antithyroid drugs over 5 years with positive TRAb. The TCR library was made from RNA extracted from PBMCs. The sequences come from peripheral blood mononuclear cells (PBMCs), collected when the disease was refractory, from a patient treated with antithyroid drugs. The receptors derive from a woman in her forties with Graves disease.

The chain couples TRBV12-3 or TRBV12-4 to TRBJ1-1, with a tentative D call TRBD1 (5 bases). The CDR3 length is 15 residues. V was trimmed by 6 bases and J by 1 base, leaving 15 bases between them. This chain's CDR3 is CASSAGGGENTEAFF. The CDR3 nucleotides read TGTGCCAGCAGCGCCGGGGGGGGGGAGAACACTGAAGCTTTCTTT.

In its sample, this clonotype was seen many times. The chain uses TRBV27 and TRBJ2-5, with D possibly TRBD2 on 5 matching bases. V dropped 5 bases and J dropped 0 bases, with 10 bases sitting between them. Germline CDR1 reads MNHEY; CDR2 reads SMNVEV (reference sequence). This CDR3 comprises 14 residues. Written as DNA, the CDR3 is TGTGCCAGCAGTCCAGCTAGCCACCAAGAGACCCAGTACTTC. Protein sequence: CASSPASHQETQYF.

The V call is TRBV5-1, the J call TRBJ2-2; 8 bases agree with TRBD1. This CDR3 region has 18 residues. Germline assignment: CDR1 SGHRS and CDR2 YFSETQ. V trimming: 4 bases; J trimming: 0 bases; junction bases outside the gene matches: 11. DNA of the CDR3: TGCGCCAGCAGCCGCTGGTGGGACAGGCTAACGAACACCGGGGAGCTGTTTTTT. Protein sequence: CASSRWWDRLTNTGELFF.

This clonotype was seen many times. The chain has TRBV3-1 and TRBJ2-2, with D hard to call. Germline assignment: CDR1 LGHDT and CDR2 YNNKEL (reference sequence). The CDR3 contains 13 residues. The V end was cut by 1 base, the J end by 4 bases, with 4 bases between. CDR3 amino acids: CASSQGGTGELFF. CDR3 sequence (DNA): TGTGCCAGCAGCCAAGGGGGCACCGGGGAGCTGTTTTTT.

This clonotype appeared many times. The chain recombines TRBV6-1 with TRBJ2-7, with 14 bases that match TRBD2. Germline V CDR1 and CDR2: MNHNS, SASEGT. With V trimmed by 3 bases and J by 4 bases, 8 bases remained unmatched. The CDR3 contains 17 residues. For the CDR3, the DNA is TGTGCCAGCAGTGAGAGTATAGGGACTAGCGGGAGTTACGAGCAGTACTTC. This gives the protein CASSESIGTSGSYEQYF.

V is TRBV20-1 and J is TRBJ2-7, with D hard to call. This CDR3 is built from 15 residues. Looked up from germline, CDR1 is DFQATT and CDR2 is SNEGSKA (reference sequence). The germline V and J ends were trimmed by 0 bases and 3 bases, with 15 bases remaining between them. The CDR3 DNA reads TGCAGTGCTAGAGAGGTGGGCGCCTTAAGCTACGAGCAGTACTTC. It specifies CSAREVGALSYEQYF.

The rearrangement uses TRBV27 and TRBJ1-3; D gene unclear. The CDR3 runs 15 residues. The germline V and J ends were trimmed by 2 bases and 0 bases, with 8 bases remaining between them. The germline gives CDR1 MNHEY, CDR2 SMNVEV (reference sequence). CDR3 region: CASSLSAGSGNTIYF. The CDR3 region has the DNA TGTGCCAGCAGTTTAAGTGCAGGCTCTGGAAACACCATATATTTT.

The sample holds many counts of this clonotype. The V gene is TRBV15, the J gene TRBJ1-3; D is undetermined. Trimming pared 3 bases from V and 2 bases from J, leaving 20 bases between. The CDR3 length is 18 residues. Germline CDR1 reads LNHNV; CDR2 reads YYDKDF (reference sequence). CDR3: CATSSGLGQGIPGNTIYF. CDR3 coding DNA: TGTGCCACCAGCAGCGGGCTGGGTCAAGGGATTCCTGGAAACACCATATATTTT.

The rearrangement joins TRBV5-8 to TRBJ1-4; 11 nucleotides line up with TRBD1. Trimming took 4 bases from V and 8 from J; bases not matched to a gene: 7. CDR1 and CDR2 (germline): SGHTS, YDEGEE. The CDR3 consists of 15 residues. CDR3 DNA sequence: TGTGCCAGCAGCCCGTGGACAGGGGGCGACGAAAAACTGTTTTTT. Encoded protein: CASSPWTGGDEKLFF.

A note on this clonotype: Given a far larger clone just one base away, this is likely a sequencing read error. The CDR3 nucleotides are TGTGCCAGCGAACCTCAGGGGGGAGGTGGCCACACCTTC. Translation: CASEPQGGGGHTF. The chain employs TRBV6-9 and TRBJ1-2, with TRBD1 matching over 7 bases. This CDR3 spans 13 amino acids. CDR1 and CDR2 (germline): MNHGY, SVAAGI.

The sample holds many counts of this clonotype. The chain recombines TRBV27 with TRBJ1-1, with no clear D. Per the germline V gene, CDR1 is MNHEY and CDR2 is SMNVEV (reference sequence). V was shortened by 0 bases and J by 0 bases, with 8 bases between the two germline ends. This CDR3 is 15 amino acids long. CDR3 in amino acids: CASSLSPGLNTEAFF. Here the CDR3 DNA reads TGTGCCAGCAGTTTATCCCCGGGATTGAACACTGAAGCTTTCTTT.

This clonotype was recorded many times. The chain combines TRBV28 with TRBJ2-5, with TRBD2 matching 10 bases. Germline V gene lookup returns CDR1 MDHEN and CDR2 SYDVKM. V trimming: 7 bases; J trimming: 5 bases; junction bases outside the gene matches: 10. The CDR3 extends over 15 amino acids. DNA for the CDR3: TGTGCCAGCACCCCGCTAGCGGGAGATCGGGAGACCCAGTACTTC. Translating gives CASTPLAGDRETQYF.

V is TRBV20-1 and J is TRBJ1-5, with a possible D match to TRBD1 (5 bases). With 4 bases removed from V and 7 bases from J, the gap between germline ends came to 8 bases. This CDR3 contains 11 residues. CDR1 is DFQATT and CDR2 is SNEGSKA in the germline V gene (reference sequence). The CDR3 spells CSATGNQPQHF. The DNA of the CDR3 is TGCAGTGCTACAGGGAACCAGCCCCAGCATTTT.

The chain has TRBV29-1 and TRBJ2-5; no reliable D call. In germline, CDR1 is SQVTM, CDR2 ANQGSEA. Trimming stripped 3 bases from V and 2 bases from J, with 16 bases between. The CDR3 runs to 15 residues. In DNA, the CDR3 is TGCAGCGTTGATATAGGCACGGAATGGCAAGAGACCCAGTACTTC. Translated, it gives CSVDIGTEWQETQYF. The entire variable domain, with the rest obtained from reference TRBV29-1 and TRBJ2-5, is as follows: SAVISQKPSRDICQRGTSLTIQCQVDSQVTMMFWYRQQPGQSLTLIATANQGSEATYESGFVIDKFPISRPNLTFSTLTVSNMSPEDSSIYLCSVDIGTEWQETQYFGPGTRLLVL.

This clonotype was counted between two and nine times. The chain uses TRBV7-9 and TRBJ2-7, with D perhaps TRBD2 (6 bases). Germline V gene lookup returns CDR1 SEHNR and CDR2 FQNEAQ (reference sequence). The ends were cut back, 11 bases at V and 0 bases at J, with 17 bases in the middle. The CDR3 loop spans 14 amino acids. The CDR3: CAGTAAGGSYEQYF. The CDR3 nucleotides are TGTGCCGGCACTGCGGCCGGGGGCTCCTACGAGCAGTACTTC.

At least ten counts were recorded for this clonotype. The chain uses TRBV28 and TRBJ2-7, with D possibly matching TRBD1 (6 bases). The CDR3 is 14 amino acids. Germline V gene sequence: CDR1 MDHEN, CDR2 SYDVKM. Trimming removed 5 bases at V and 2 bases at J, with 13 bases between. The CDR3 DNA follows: TGTGCCAGCAGTCTAGAACAGGGAACCTACGAGCAGTACTTC. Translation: CASSLEQGTYEQYF.

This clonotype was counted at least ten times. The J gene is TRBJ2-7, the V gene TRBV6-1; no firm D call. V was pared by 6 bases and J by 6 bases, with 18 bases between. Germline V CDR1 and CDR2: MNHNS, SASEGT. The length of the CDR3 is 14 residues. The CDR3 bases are TGTGCCAGCAGCGACTTGGATGGCCTTTCCGAGCAGTACTTC. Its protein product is CASSDLDGLSEQYF.

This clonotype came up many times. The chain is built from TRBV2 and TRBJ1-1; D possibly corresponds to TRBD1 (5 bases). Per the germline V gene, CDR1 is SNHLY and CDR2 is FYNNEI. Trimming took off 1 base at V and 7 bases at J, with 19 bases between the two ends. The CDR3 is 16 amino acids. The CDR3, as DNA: TGTGCCAGCAGTGAAGGGGGCGTCGTTCGAACGAATGAAGCTTTCTTT. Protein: CASSEGGVVRTNEAFF.